The 26 T cell receptor beta chains reported below all come from one sample, sequenced in a study of OX40 agonist ivuxolimab in advanced cancers. Libraries were made using the immunoSEQ multiplex PCR assay. TCRdb retrieved this table from immuneACCESS and kept in-frame rearrangements only. Not all clones are present; in checked studies, unresolved V genes account for under half, and no reason is known for the remainder. This sample lists about 86,000 clones; approximately 92% were detected once. The top ten constitute 0.15% to 0.2% of the sample. Source: CD4+ or CD8+ T cells sorted from blood, taken in a trial of the OX40 agonist ivuxolimab. The receptors shown here come from an adult with an advanced solid tumor such as melanoma, head and neck, liver or kidney cancer.

This chain uses TRBV19 with TRBJ1-1, with 8 bases aligning to TRBD1. Trimming took 4 bases from V and 4 from J; bases not matched to a gene: 14. Germline V lookup: CDR1 LNHDA, CDR2 SQIVND (reference sequence). The CDR3 is 17 amino acids. The DNA of the CDR3 is TGTGCCAGTAGTACGATTCCTTTTGGGACAGGCGGCACTGAAGCTTTCTTT. It codes for CASSTIPFGTGGTEAFF.

V and J are TRBV5-5 and TRBJ2-3, with D perhaps assigned TRBD1 or TRBD2 (5 bases each). CDR1 and CDR2 from the germline V gene are SGHKS and YYEKEE (reference sequence). Trimming left V 5 bases short and J 6 bases short, with 13 bases between. The CDR3 covers 13 residues. The CDR3 sequence: CASSIEGIDTQYF. CDR3 sequence (DNA): TGTGCCAGCAGTATTGAGGGGATTGATACGCAGTATTTT.

This clone was seen more than once but under ten times. The V and J genes are TRBV4-1 and TRBJ2-3; D not resolved. The V end lost 0 bases, the J end lost 3 bases, and 7 bases lay between the germline ends. Looked up from germline, CDR1 is MGHRA and CDR2 is YSYEKL. This CDR3 region has 14 residues. CDR3: CASSQDRGTDTQYF. CDR3 coding DNA: TGCGCCAGCAGCCAAGATAGAGGTACAGATACGCAGTATTTT.

CDR3: CASSLDPGNTGELFF. In nucleotides, the CDR3 is TGCGCCAGCAGCTTGGATCCGGGAAACACCGGGGAGCTGTTTTTT. The chain has TRBV5-1 and TRBJ2-2, with D maybe TRBD2 (5 bases). V was shortened by 0 bases and J by 2 bases, with 8 bases between the two germline ends. The CDR3 covers 15 residues. Germline assignment: CDR1 SGHRS and CDR2 YFSETQ. Supplemented by reference TRBV5-1 and TRBJ2-2, the full variable domain reads KAGVTQTPRYLIKTRGQQVTLSCSPISGHRSVSWYQQTPGQGLQFLFEYFSETQRNKGNFPGRFSGRQFSNSRSEMNVSTLELGDSALYLCASSLDPGNTGELFFGEGSRLTVL.

This clone was observed a single time. The chain recombines TRBV2 with TRBJ2-3; D not certain. The V gene's germline CDR1 is SNHLY and CDR2 FYNNEI. The CDR3 is made up of 17 amino acids. V was trimmed by 8 bases and J by 3 bases, leaving 24 bases between them. The CDR3 DNA reads TGTGCCAGCGTACCGGTTGGCCCAGAGAGGAATACAGATACGCAGTATTTT. Translating it yields CASVPVGPERNTDTQYF. Full variable domain (outside the CDR3, taken from reference TRBV2 and TRBJ2-3): EPEVTQTPSHQVTQMGQEVILRCVPISNHLYFYWYRQILGQKVEFLVSFYNNEISEKSEIFDDQFSVERPDGSNFTLKIRSTKLEDSAMYFCASVPVGPERNTDTQYFGPGTRLTVL.

This chain joins TRBV5-8 and TRBJ1-1; D is unclear. Germline V gives CDR1 SGHTS, CDR2 YDEGEE. V lost 2 bases to trimming and J lost 0 bases, with 2 bases between them. The CDR3 loop spans 12 amino acids. DNA for the CDR3: TGTGCCAGCAGCTTCCTGAACACTGAAGCTTTCTTT. This encodes CASSFLNTEAFF.

V and J are TRBV7-4 and TRBJ1-2, with D unclear. V shed 7 bases and J shed 4 bases, with 16 bases lying between them. Germline V lookup: CDR1 SGHVT, CDR2 SQSDAQ. The length of the CDR3 is 14 residues. The DNA for the CDR3 is TGTGCCAGCAATCGTCGGCTGCCACCCTATGGCTACACCTTC. This codes for CASNRRLPPYGYTF.

The gene calls are TRBV28 and TRBJ2-3, with 12 bases identical to TRBD2. V shed 10 bases and J 5 bases; nucleotides not matched to a gene: 7. Germline CDR1 MDHEN, CDR2 SYDVKM. This CDR3 contains 14 residues. The CDR3 loop is CATRTSGEVDTQYF. The CDR3 DNA reads as TGTGCCACCCGGACTAGCGGGGAGGTAGATACGCAGTATTTT.

On this clone itself: Other DNA sequences of this sample code for an identical CDR3. The J gene is TRBJ2-5, the V gene TRBV5-1; D may be TRBD1 (6 bases). V was clipped by 2 bases and J by 1 base, with 9 bases between them. The germline gives CDR1 SGHRS, CDR2 YFSETQ. This CDR3 contains 14 residues. The DNA of the CDR3 is TGCGCCAGCAGCTTAGGGACAAGCCAAGAGACCCAGTACTTC. It specifies CASSLGTSQETQYF.

This chain connects TRBV23-1 to TRBJ1-4; no clear D gene. TRBV23-1 is treated as an ORF (open reading frame) with a function not yet certain. Trimming removed 2 bases at V and 3 bases at J, with 7 bases between. The CDR3 runs 14 residues. The CDR3 loop is CASSQGISNEKLFF. DNA for the CDR3: TGCGCCAGCAGTCAAGGGATATCTAATGAAAAACTGTTTTTT.

V usage is TRBV7-2 and J usage is TRBJ2-7; D is unresolved. The CDR3 runs to 12 residues. V gave up 3 bases and J gave up 4 bases, with 7 bases separating them. CDR1 SGHTA and CDR2 FQGNSA come from the germline V gene. The CDR3 reads CASSFPGYEQYF. CDR3 in DNA: TGTGCCAGCAGCTTTCCCGGTTACGAGCAGTACTTC.

This clone has only a few counts. This chain's CDR3 is CASTSGQGAAGYTF. The CDR3 nucleotides read TGTGCCAGCACCTCAGGACAGGGGGCGGCTGGCTACACCTTC. This chain connects TRBV28 to TRBJ1-2, with 11 bases lining up with TRBD1. The CDR3 loop spans 14 amino acids. Per germline, CDR1 MDHEN and CDR2 SYDVKM. V lost 7 bases, J lost 7 bases, and 8 bases stayed unmatched.

The chain carries TRBV18 and TRBJ1-5; D gene ambiguous. Germline CDR1 is KGHSH and CDR2 is LQKENI. V was clipped by 3 bases and J by 7 bases, with 10 bases between them. This CDR3 spans 13 amino acids. The DNA for the CDR3 is TGTGCCAGCTCACCGTCCTCAGGACAGCCCCAGCATTTT. This encodes CASSPSSGQPQHF.

This rearrangement joins TRBV28 to TRBJ2-5, with a tentative D call TRBD2 (6 bases). The CDR3 has 12 amino acids. The germline V and J ends were trimmed by 6 bases and 3 bases, with 8 bases remaining between them. In germline, CDR1 is MDHEN, CDR2 SYDVKM. Here the CDR3 reads CASRRDEETQYF. The CDR3 DNA reads TGTGCCAGCAGGCGGGACGAAGAGACCCAGTACTTC.

This clone was seen a single time. This sequence joins TRBV19 and TRBJ2-2; 11 nucleotides line up with TRBD2. The CDR3 totals 15 residues. Germline CDR1 LNHDA, CDR2 SQIVND (reference sequence). The J segment lost 7 bases and the V segment lost 9 bases, leaving 10 bases of the junction unmatched. The CDR3 reads CASLTSGNYVGELFF. CDR3 in DNA: TGTGCCAGCTTGACTAGCGGGAATTACGTCGGGGAGCTGTTTTTT.

V usage is TRBV5-1 and J usage is TRBJ2-3; unclear D gene. The CDR3 totals 15 residues. Looked up from germline, CDR1 is SGHRS and CDR2 is YFSETQ. V gave up 0 bases and J gave up 0 bases, with 8 bases separating them. This CDR3 reads CASSLDRTSTDTQYF. The DNA of the CDR3 is TGCGCCAGCAGCTTGGATCGAACTAGCACAGATACGCAGTATTTT.

J is TRBJ2-5 and V is TRBV9, with no clear D. The germline V gene has CDR1 SGDLS and CDR2 YYNGEE. The CDR3 is 14 amino acids. V was cut by 4 bases and J by 2 bases, with 12 bases left in between. For the CDR3, the DNA is TGTGCCAGCAGCCGTTTGGCGGTTCAAGAGACCCAGTACTTC. This encodes CASSRLAVQETQYF.

V usage is TRBV14 and J usage is TRBJ2-1; 10 bases are shared with TRBD2. V dropped 2 bases and J dropped 1; count of bases not matched to a gene: 2. Germline CDR1 and CDR2: SGHDN and FVKESK. The CDR3 length is 16 residues. The CDR3 DNA follows: TGTGCCAGCAGCCAATGGACTAGCGGATCCTACAATGAGCAGTTCTTC. Its protein product is CASSQWTSGSYNEQFF.

The rearrangement joins TRBV28 to TRBJ1-2, with a tentative D call TRBD1 (6 bases). The length of the CDR3 is 13 residues. V dropped 7 bases and J dropped 3 bases, with 12 bases sitting between them. Germline V gene data show CDR1 as MDHEN and CDR2 as SYDVKM. CDR3 nucleotides: TGTGCCAGCACCCTCGGGGGCTACTATGGCTACACCTTC. This encodes CASTLGGYYGYTF.

A few counts support this clone. This rearrangement joins TRBV15 to TRBJ2-2; 8 bases agree with TRBD2. Trimming took 2 bases from V and 4 from J; bases not matched to a gene: 9. Germline CDR1 LNHNV, CDR2 YYDKDF (reference sequence). The CDR3 length is 17 residues. The CDR3 loop is CATSRSQGLAGTGELFF. The DNA for the CDR3 is TGTGCCACCAGCAGATCCCAAGGACTAGCAGGCACCGGGGAGCTGTTTTTT.

The chain has TRBV30 and TRBJ2-7; D possibly matches TRBD1 or TRBD2 (5 bases each). The germline CDR1 and CDR2 sequences are GTSNPN and SVGIG (reference sequence). CDR3 length: 12 amino acids. Trimming shortened V by 1 base and J by 6 bases, and 10 bases separated the two germline ends. CDR3 coding DNA: TGTGCCTGGAGTGCCACTAGGGGCGAGCAGTACTTC. As protein: CAWSATRGEQYF.

V usage is TRBV18 and J usage is TRBJ2-7, with 7 bases lining up with TRBD2. Germline CDR1 reads KGHSH; CDR2 reads LQKENI. This CDR3 is 13 amino acids long. Trimming at V came to 2 bases and at J to 4 bases, leaving 2 bases not matched to a gene. CDR3 in amino acids: CASSPGLGYEQYF. CDR3 bases: TGTGCCAGCTCACCAGGACTAGGATACGAGCAGTACTTC.

The rearrangement joins TRBV19 to TRBJ2-7; 8 nucleotides agree with TRBD1. J was trimmed by 0 bases and V by 6 bases; bases with no gene match: 7. The CDR3 covers 15 residues. The V gene's germline CDR1 is LNHDA and CDR2 SQIVND (reference sequence). For the CDR3, the DNA is TGTGCCAGTAGAAACCCCGGGACAGGCTCCTACGAGCAGTACTTC. Translating it yields CASRNPGTGSYEQYF.

The V call is TRBV30, the J call TRBJ2-5; D perhaps matches TRBD1 (6 bases). The CDR3 sequence is 14 residues long. Germline V lookup: CDR1 GTSNPN, CDR2 SVGIG (reference sequence). Between the trimmed V and J ends, which lost 4 bases and 5 bases, there was a span of 17 bases. CDR3 DNA: TGTGCCTGGACCAACGGGGCAGGACAGGAGACCCAGTACTTC. Residues: CAWTNGAGQETQYF. The full variable domain, rest sourced from reference TRBV30 and TRBJ2-5, is SQTIHQWPATLVQPVGSPLSLECTVEGTSNPNLYWYRQAAGRGLQLLFYSVGIGQISSEVPQNLSASRPQDRQFILSSKKLLLSDSGFYLCAWTNGAGQETQYFGPGTRLLVL.

The gene calls are TRBV10-3 and TRBJ1-3; the D gene is possibly TRBD1 (6 bases). This CDR3 is built from 15 residues. The ends were cut back, 0 bases at V and 2 bases at J, with 8 bases in the middle. Germline loops: CDR1 ENHRY, CDR2 SYGVKD. This CDR3 is CAISESGGPGNTIYF. The CDR3 DNA is TGTGCCATCAGTGAGTCTGGGGGCCCTGGAAACACCATATATTTT.

This clone appeared once. CDR3 sequence: CASSPQLLAGQETQYF. DNA for the CDR3: TGTGCCAGCTCACCACAGTTACTAGCGGGACAAGAGACCCAGTACTTC. J is TRBJ2-5 and V is TRBV18, with 10 bases fitting TRBD2. Trimming took 1 base from V and 2 from J; bases not matched to a gene: 4. Germline V lookup: CDR1 KGHSH, CDR2 LQKENI. The CDR3 is made up of 16 amino acids. Together with reference TRBV18 and TRBJ2-5, the CDR3 gives the full variable domain: NAGVMQNPRHLVRRRGQEARLRCSPMKGHSHVYWYRQLPEEGLKFMVYLQKENIIDESGMPKERFSAEFPKEGPSILRIQQVVRGDSAAYFCASSPQLLAGQETQYFGPGTRLLVL.